Below are 2 T cell receptor beta chains sequenced from a single sample in a study of blood T cell repertoires in COVID-19. Profiled with immunoSEQ multiplex PCR; TCRdb holds only in-frame clones, not every one. The sample carries about 340,000 clones, about 93% recorded once. The sample taken for sequencing was peripheral blood. The receptors were gathered from a woman under 30 who had recovered from COVID-19.

This clone was counted only a few times. This rearrangement joins TRBV15 to TRBJ1-6, with TRBD1 identical over 10 bases. The CDR3 sequence is 15 residues long. Germline lookup yields CDR1 LNHNV and CDR2 YYDKDF (reference sequence). V shed 5 bases, J shed 7 bases, and the junction held 5 bases outside the gene matches. CDR3: CATSARDRGNSPLHF. CDR3 DNA: TGTGCCACCAGCGCCCGGGACAGGGGAAATTCACCCCTCCACTTT. Complete variable domain (other parts from reference TRBV15 and TRBJ1-6): DAMVIQNPRYQVTQFGKPVTLSCSQTLNHNVMYWYQQKSSQAPKLLFHYYDKDFNNEADTPDNFQSRRPNTSFCFLDIRSPGLGDTAMYLCATSARDRGNSPLHFGNGTRLTVT.

The chain carries TRBV20-1 and TRBJ2-1, with D hard to call. The CDR3 contains 11 residues. The germline V gene has CDR1 DFQATT and CDR2 SNEGSKA (reference sequence). V was clipped by 3 bases and J by 5 bases, with 5 bases between them. CDR3 protein: CSASKHNEQFF. CDR3 sequence (DNA): TGCAGTGCTAGCAAGCACAATGAGCAGTTCTTC.